This T cell receptor beta chain was sequenced for a study of post-analysis software for immune sequencing data. TCR beta cDNA libraries included unique molecular identifiers. A population of about 0.95 to 10 million T cells gave rise to about half a million cDNA molecules. From the PCR reads, TCRdb called clonotypes with MiXCR, one entry per CDR3 protein. The sample shows approximately 730,000 distinct CDR3 sequences, 30% of them seen only once. General observations from the study: Patients used about five TRBV segments, including TRBV5-6, TRBV5-1 and TRBV20-1, more often than controls.

As regards this clonotype: Its antigen is currently unknown.

CDR3 size: 9 residues. Trimming removed 8 bases at V and 8 bases at J, with 6 bases between. From germline, CDR1 is MDHEN and CDR2 SYDVKM. The sequenced sample was blood. The rearrangement uses TRBV28 and TRBJ1-2; D not resolved. The clonotype was recovered from a girl aged 10 to 17 with multiple sclerosis. CDR3 sequence reads: CASGPGYTF. In DNA, the CDR3 is TGTGCCAGCGGCCCGGGCTACACCTTC.